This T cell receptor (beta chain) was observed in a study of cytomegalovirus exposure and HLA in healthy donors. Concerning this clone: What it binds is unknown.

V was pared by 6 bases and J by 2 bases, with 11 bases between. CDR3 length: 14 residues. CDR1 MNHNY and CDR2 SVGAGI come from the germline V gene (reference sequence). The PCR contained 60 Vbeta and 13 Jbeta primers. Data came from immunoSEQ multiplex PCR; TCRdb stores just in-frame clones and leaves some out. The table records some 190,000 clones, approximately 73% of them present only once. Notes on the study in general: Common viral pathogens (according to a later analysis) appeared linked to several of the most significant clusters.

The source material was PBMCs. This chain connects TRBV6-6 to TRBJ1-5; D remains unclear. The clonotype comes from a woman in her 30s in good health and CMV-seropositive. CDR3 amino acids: CASSPGVGNQPQHF. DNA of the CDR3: TGTGCCAGCAGCCCCGGGGTGGGCAATCAGCCCCAGCATTTT.